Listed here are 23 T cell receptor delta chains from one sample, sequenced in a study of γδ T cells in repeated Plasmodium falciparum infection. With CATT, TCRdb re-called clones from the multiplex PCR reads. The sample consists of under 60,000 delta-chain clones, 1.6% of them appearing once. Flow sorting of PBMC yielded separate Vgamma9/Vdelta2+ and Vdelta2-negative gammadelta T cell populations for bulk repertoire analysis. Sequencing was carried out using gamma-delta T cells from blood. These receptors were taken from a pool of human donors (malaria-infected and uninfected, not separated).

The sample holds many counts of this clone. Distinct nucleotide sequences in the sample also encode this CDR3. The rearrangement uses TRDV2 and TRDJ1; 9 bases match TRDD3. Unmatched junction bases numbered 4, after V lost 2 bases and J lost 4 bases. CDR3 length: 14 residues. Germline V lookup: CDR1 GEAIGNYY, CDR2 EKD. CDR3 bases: TGTGCCTGTGACAGCTGGGGGATTAGCGATAAACTCATCTTT. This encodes CACDSWGISDKLIF.

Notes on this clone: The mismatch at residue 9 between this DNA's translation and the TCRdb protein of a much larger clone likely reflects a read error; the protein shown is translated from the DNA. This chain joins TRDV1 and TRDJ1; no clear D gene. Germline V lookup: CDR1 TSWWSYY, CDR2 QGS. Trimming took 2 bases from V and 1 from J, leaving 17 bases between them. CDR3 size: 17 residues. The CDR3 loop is CALGEFYSSKRTDKLIF. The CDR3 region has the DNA TGTGCTCTTGGGGAATTTTACAGCTCTAAGCGCACCGATAAACTCATCTTT.

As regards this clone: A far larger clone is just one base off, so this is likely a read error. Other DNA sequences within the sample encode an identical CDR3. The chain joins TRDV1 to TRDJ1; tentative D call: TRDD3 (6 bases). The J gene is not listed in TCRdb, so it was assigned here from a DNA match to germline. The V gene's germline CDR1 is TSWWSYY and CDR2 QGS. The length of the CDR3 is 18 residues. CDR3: CALGETSPSLGPPDKLIF. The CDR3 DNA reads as TGTGCCCTTGGGGAAACGAGCCCTTCGCTGGGGCCCCCCGATAAACTCATCTTT.

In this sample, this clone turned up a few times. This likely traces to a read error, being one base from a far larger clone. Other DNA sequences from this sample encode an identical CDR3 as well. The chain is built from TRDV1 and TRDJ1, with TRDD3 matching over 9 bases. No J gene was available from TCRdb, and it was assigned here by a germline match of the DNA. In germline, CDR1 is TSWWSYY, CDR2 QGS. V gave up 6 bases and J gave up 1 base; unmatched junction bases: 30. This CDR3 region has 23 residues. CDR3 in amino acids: CALGATRISPVLGDRFGTDKLIF. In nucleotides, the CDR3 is TGTGCTCTTGGCGCGACGCGGATTTCCCCCGTACTGGGGGACAGATTTGGCACCGATAAACTCATCTTT.

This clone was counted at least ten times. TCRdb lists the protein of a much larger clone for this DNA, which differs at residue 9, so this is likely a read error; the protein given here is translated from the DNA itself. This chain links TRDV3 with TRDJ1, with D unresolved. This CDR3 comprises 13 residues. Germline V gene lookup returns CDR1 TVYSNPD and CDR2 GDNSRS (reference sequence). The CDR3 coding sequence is TGTGCCTTTCAGCGCGACTACACCTATAAACTCACCTTT. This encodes CAFQRDYTYKLTF.

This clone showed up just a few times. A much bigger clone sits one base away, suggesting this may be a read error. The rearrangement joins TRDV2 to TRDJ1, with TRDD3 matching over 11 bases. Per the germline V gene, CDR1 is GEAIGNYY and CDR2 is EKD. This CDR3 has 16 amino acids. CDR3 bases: TGTGCCTGTGACACACTGGGGGATAGTTCCCTCGATAAACTCATCTTC. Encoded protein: CACDTLGDSSLDKLIF.

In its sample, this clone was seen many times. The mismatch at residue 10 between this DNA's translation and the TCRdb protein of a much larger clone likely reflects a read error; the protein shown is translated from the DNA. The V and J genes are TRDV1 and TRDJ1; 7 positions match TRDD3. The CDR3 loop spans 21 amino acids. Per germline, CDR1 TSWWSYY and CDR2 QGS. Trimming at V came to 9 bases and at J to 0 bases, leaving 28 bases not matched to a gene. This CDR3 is CALRRLIWGVQGGQYTDKLIF. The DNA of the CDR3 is TGTGCTCTCCGCCGTCTAATCTGGGGGGTACAGGGAGGCCAGTACACCGATAAACTCATCTTT.

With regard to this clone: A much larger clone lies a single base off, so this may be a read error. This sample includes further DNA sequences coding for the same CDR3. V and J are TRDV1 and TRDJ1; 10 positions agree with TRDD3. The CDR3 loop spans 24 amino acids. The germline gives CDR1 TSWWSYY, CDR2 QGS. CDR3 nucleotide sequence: TGCGCTCTTGGGGAACTAGTACACTCCCTACATCGTACTGGGGGATGGTACGACACCGATAAACTCATCTTT. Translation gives CALGELVHSLHRTGGWYDTDKLIF.

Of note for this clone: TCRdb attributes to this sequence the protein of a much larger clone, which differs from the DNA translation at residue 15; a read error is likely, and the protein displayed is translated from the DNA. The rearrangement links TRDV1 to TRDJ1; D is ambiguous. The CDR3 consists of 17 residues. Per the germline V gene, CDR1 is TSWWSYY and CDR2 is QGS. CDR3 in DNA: TGTGCTCTTGGGGAGCCGGAGTACGTGAGGGTCCCCGATAAACCCATCTTT. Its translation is CALGEPEYVRVPDKPIF.

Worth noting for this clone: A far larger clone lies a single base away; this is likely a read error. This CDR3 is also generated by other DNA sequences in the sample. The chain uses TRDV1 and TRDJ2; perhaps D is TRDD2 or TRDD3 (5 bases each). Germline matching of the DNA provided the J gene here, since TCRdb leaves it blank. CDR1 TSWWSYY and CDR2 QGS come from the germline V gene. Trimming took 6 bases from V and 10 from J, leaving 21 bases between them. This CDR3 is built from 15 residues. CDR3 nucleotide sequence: TGTGCTCTTGGAGTCGTGGGGTTTCCTGCGGGACAACTCTTCTTT. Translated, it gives CALGVVGFPAGQLFF.

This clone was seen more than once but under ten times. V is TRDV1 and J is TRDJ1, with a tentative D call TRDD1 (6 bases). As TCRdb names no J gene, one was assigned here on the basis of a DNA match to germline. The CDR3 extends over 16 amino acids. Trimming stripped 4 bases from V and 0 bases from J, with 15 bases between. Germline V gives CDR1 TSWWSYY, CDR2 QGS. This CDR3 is CALGVVLNSHTDKLIF. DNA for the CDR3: TGTGCTCTTGGGGTCGTCCTAAATAGCCACACCGATAAACTCATCTTT.

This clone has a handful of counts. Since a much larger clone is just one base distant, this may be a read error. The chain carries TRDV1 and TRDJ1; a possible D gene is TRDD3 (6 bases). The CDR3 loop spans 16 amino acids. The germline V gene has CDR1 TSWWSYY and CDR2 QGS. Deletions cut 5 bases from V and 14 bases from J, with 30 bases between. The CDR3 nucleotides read TGTGCTCTTGGGCAGCCTTGGGGGCGGAGGAACGATACACTAATCTTT. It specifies CALGQPWGRRNDTLIF.

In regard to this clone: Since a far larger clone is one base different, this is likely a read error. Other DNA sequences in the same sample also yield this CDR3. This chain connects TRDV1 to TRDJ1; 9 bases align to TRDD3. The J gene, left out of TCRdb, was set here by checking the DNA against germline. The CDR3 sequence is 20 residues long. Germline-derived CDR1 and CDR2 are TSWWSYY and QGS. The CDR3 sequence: CALGEDLKGWGIYPTGKLIF. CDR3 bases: TGTGCTCTTGGGGAAGACTTGAAAGGCTGGGGGATCTATCCCACCGGTAAACTCATCTTT.

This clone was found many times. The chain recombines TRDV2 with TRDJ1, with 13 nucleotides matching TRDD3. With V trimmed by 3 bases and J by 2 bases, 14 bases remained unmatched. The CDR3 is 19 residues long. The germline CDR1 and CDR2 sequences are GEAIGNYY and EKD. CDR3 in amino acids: CACDSLVLGDTSGTDKLIF. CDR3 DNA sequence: TGTGCCTGTGACTCACTTGTACTGGGGGATACGTCGGGAACCGATAAACTCATCTTT.

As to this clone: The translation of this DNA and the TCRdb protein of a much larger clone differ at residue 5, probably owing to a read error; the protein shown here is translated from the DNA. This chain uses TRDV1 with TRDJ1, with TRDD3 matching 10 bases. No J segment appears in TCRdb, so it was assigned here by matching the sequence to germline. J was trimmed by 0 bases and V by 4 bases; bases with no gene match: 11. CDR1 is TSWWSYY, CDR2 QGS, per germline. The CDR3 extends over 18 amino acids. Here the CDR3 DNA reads TGTGCTCTTGGGGGAAAAATTGGGGGATACAAGTACACCGATAAACTCATCTTT. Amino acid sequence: CALGGKIGGYKYTDKLIF.

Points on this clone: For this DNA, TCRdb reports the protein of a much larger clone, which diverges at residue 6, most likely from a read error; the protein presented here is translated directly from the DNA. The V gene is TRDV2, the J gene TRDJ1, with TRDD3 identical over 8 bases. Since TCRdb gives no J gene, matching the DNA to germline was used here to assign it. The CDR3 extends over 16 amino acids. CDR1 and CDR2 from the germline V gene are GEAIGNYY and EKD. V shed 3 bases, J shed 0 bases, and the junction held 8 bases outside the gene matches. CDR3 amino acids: CACDSPTGGYTDKLIF. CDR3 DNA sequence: TGTGCCTGTGACTCCCCTACTGGGGGTTACACCGATAAACTCATCTTT.

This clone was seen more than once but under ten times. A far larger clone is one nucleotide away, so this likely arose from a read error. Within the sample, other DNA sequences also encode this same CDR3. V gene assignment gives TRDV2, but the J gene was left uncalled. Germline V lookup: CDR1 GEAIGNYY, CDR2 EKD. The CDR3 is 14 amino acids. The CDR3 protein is CACDSLLNTDKLIF. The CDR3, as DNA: TGTGCCTGTGACTCCTTACTTAACACCGATAAACTCATTTTT.

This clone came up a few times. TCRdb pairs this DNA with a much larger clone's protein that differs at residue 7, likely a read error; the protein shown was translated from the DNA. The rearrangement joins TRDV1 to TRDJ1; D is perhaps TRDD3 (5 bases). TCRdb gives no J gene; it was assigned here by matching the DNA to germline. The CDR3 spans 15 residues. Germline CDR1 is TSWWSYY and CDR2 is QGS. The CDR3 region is CAKGRGAGSTDKLIF. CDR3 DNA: TGTGCCAAAGGGCGGGGAGCCGGCTCCACCGATAAACTCATCTTT.

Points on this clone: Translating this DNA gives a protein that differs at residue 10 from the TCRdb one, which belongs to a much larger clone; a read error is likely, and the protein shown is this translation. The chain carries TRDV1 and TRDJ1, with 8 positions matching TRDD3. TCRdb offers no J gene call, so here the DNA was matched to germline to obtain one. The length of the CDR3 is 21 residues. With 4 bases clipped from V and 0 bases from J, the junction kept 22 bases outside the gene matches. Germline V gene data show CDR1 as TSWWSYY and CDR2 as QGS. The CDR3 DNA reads TGTGCTCTTGGGGTCCCTAACTGGGGGGTACCCTCCGTCGGGTACACCGATAAACTCATCTTT. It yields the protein CALGVPNWGVPSVGYTDKLIF.

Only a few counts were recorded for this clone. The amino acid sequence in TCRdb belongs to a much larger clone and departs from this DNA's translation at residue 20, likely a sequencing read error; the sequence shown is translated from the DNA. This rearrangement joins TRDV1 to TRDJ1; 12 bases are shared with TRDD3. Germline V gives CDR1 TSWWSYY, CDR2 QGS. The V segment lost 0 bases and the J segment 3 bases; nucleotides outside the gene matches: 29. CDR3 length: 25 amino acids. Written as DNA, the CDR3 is TGTGCTCTTGGGGAACTGTTTCACACTCTACGATTTCCTGGGGGATACGCGGGGTACGCCGATAAACTCATCTTT. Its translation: CALGELFHTLRFPGGYAGYADKLIF.

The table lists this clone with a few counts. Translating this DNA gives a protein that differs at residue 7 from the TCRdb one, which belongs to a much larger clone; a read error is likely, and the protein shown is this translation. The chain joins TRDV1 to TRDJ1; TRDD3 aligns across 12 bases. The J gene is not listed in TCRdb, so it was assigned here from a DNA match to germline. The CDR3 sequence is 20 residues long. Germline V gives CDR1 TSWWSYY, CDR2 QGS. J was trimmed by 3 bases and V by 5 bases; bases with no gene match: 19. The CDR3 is CALGYPTFLDWGILPDKLIF. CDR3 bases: TGTGCTCTTGGGTACCCCACCTTCCTCGACTGGGGGATACTACCCGATAAACTCATCTTT.

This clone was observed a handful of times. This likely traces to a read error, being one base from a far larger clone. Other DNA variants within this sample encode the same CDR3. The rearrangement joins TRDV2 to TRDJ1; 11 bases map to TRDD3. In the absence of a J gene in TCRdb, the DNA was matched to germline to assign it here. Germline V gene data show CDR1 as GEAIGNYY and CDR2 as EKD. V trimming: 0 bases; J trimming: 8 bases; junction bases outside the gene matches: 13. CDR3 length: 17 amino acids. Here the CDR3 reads CACDTLVVGGYGKKLIF. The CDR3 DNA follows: TGTGCCTGTGACACCCTGGTCGTTGGGGGATACGGCAAGAAACTCATCTTT.

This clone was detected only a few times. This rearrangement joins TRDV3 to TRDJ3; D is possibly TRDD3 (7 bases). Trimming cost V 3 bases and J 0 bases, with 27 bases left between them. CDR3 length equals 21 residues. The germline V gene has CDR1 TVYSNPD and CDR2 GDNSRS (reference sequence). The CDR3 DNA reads TGTGCCTTACCTCCTACTGCTGGGGGGATTCTACGCTCCTGGGACACCCGACAGATGTTTTTC. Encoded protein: CALPPTAGGILRSWDTRQMFF.